The 30 T cell receptor beta chains reported below all come from one sample, sequenced in a study of T-cell memory formation after mild COVID-19. TCRdb analysed the 5' RACE reads with MiXCR anew, one entry per CDR3 protein. Among around 53,000 distinct CDR3 sequences listed, 9% to 15% were seen once. Sequenced input: PBMCs or a T cell subset sorted from them (not recorded which). The receptor set was obtained from a man between 18 and 29 years old who had mild COVID-19 (a few samples of this study predate the infection). Cell type and time point are not known.

This clonotype was seen many times. This sequence joins TRBV6-5 and TRBJ2-1; D gene ambiguous. V lost 0 bases and J lost 6, with 9 bases in between. The CDR3 is 14 amino acids. Germline CDR1 and CDR2: MNHEY and SVGAGI. DNA of the CDR3: TGTGCCAGCAGTTACTCTCTGTGGGTCAATGAGCAGTTCTTC. It is translated as CASSYSLWVNEQFF.

The chain has TRBV4-3 and TRBJ2-1; 7 nucleotides line up with TRBD1. The germline V gene has CDR1 LGHNA and CDR2 YSLEER. The CDR3 runs to 15 residues. With V trimmed by 0 bases and J by 12 bases, 11 bases remained unmatched. The chain's CDR3 is CASSQDSGTEVGQFF. CDR3 DNA: TGCGCCAGCAGCCAAGATTCCGGGACAGAGGTTGGGCAGTTCTTC.

The sample holds a few counts of this clonotype. The V and J genes are TRBV6-2 or TRBV6-3 and TRBJ1-2; TRBD1 aligns across 8 bases. The germline V gene has CDR1 MNHEY and CDR2 SVGEGT. V trimming: 2 bases; J trimming: 5 bases; junction bases outside the gene matches: 4. The CDR3 spans 14 residues. CDR3 loop: CASSYMDRAYGYTF. In DNA form, the CDR3 reads TGTGCCAGCAGTTACATGGACAGGGCGTATGGCTACACCTTC.

This clonotype has only a few counts. The chain couples TRBV5-1 to TRBJ2-1; unclear D gene. V lost 2 bases, J lost 2 bases, and 11 bases lay in between. Germline values: CDR1 SGHRS, CDR2 YFSETQ. There are 15 residues in the CDR3. This CDR3 is CASSFGALTYNEQFF. CDR3 DNA sequence: TGCGCCAGCAGCTTCGGAGCCTTGACCTACAATGAGCAGTTCTTC.

The chain uses TRBV3-1 and TRBJ2-7; the D gene is possibly TRBD2 (7 bases). With 3 bases removed from V and 6 bases from J, the gap between germline ends came to 21 bases. This CDR3 has 16 residues. The germline gives CDR1 LGHDT, CDR2 YNNKEL (reference sequence). The CDR3 region is CASSHEGGLGSSEQYF. The CDR3 DNA reads TGTGCCAGCAGCCATGAGGGGGGGCTCGGATCCAGCGAGCAGTACTTC.

The sample holds many counts of this clonotype. V and J are TRBV6-2 or TRBV6-3 and TRBJ2-7; D gene ambiguous. V was trimmed by 8 bases and J by 0 bases, leaving 14 bases between them. Germline V gene sequence: CDR1 MNHEY, CDR2 SVGEGT. This CDR3 is 14 amino acids long. CDR3 coding DNA: TGTGCCAGCGAGCGCGGCTCCCCCTCCTACGAGCAGTACTTC. Its protein is CASERGSPSYEQYF.

This clonotype was recorded a few times. The chain carries TRBV10-3 and TRBJ2-1; D remains unclear. Trimming stripped 3 bases from V and 0 bases from J, with 9 bases between. The CDR3 totals 15 residues. CDR1 and CDR2 from the germline V gene are ENHRY and SYGVKD. Here the CDR3 reads CAISEFSSSYNEQFF. The CDR3, as DNA: TGTGCCATCAGTGAATTTTCTAGCTCCTACAATGAGCAGTTCTTC.

This clonotype was observed a few times. The chain recombines TRBV27 with TRBJ1-2; D is uncertain. CDR1 and CDR2 (germline): MNHEY, SMNVEV (reference sequence). The length of the CDR3 is 12 residues. The ends were cut back, 5 bases at V and 3 bases at J, with 7 bases in the middle. The CDR3 DNA follows: TGTGCCAGCAGTGACCGCTACTATGGCTACACCTTC. This encodes CASSDRYYGYTF.

This clonotype appeared a few times. This chain links TRBV3-1 with TRBJ1-6; D is possibly TRBD1 (5 bases). The ends were cut back, 0 bases at V and 10 bases at J, with 13 bases in the middle. The CDR3 extends over 15 amino acids. Per germline, CDR1 LGHDT and CDR2 YNNKEL (reference sequence). CDR3 sequence reads: CASSQDRAGRSPLHF. DNA for the CDR3: TGTGCCAGCAGCCAAGATCGCGCGGGGCGGTCACCCCTCCACTTT.

The rearrangement links TRBV7-2 to TRBJ1-6, with D hard to call. Per germline, CDR1 SGHTA and CDR2 FQGNSA. V was shortened by 3 bases and J by 9 bases, with 15 bases between the two germline ends. The CDR3 has 15 residues. The chain's CDR3 is CASSLGSVVVSPLHF. The CDR3 DNA follows: TGTGCCAGCAGCTTGGGGTCAGTAGTAGTTTCACCCCTCCACTTT.

This clonotype was picked up many times. The junction shows a germline mismatch at one end, possibly a read error. This chain connects TRBV7-7 to TRBJ2-3, with TRBD2 matching over 8 bases. The CDR3 is 15 residues long. Germline V gives CDR1 SSHAT, CDR2 FNYEAQ (reference sequence). DNA of the CDR3: TGTGCTAGCAGCTACGCAGCGGGGGGCACAGATACGCAGTATTTT. Its protein product is CASSYAAGGTDTQYF.

The V and J genes are TRBV6-2 or TRBV6-3 and TRBJ2-7; no reliable D call. The CDR3 extends over 13 amino acids. Germline CDR1 reads MNHEY; CDR2 reads SVGEGT. Trimming pared 6 bases from V and 2 bases from J, leaving 11 bases between. In nucleotides, the CDR3 is TGTGCCAGCAGACTCGACGCGACCTACGAGCAGTACTTC. Translation: CASRLDATYEQYF.

This clonotype is termed large. This rearrangement joins TRBV7-9 to TRBJ2-7, with TRBD1 matching 7 bases. This CDR3 is built from 15 residues. With 5 bases clipped from V and 2 bases from J, the junction kept 9 bases outside the gene matches. The germline gives CDR1 SEHNR, CDR2 FQNEAQ (reference sequence). In nucleotides, the CDR3 is TGTGCCAGCAGCGCACTCGACAGGGACACCTACGAGCAGTACTTC. Translated, it gives CASSALDRDTYEQYF.

Ten or more counts support this clonotype. This chain links TRBV7-8 with TRBJ2-1, with 16 nucleotides matching TRBD2. V dropped 4 bases and J dropped 12; count of bases not matched to a gene: 9. The length of the CDR3 is 16 residues. Germline lookup yields CDR1 SGHVS and CDR2 FQNEAQ. CDR3 sequence (DNA): TGTGCCAGCAGCTGGAAAGGGACTAGCGGGGGGGCTGTGCAGTTCTTC. Translated, it gives CASSWKGTSGGAVQFF.

This clonotype was seen more than once but under ten times. The V gene is TRBV5-1, the J gene TRBJ2-1, with TRBD2 matching 8 bases. The germline CDR1 and CDR2 sequences are SGHRS and YFSETQ. This CDR3 is built from 14 residues. V was pared by 0 bases and J by 9 bases, with 5 bases of the junction left unmatched. The CDR3 reads CASSLGRGAVEQFF. DNA for the CDR3: TGCGCCAGCAGCTTGGGGCGGGGGGCAGTTGAGCAGTTCTTC.

This clonotype came up a few times. This chain links TRBV9 with TRBJ2-2; 7 bases are a match to TRBD2. CDR1 and CDR2 from the germline V gene are SGDLS and YYNGEE. The junction had 5 bases not matched to a gene; V was cut back by 0 bases and J by 3 bases. This CDR3 comprises 16 residues. CDR3 residues: CASSVAKRDYTGELFF. The CDR3 nucleotides are TGTGCCAGCAGCGTAGCTAAGCGGGACTACACCGGGGAGCTGTTTTTT.

The V gene is TRBV6-2 or TRBV6-3, the J gene TRBJ2-1; 7 nucleotides line up with TRBD2. The CDR3 contains 15 residues. Germline values: CDR1 MNHEY, CDR2 SVGEGT. The trim removed 6 bases at V and 4 bases at J, leaving 9 bases unmatched. CDR3 bases: TGTGCCAGCAGCGACCTCGGGGGGAGGTACAATGAGCAGTTCTTC. Translation gives CASSDLGGRYNEQFF.

This clonotype was detected only a few times. The V gene is TRBV5-1, the J gene TRBJ2-2; D may be TRBD2 (5 bases). The length of the CDR3 is 14 residues. Trimming pared 2 bases from V and 4 bases from J, leaving 9 bases between. Germline V lookup: CDR1 SGHRS, CDR2 YFSETQ. This CDR3 is CASSFPRGTGELFF. CDR3 nucleotide sequence: TGCGCCAGCAGCTTCCCCCGGGGCACCGGGGAGCTGTTTTTT.

The J gene is TRBJ2-7, the V gene TRBV15, with D uncertain. V was clipped by 0 bases and J by 4 bases, with 10 bases between them. CDR3 length: 14 residues. From germline, CDR1 is LNHNV and CDR2 YYDKDF (reference sequence). This CDR3 reads CATSREGSGYEQYV. In DNA form, the CDR3 reads TGTGCCACCAGCAGAGAGGGATCCGGATACGAGCAGTACGTC.

V usage is TRBV7-2 and J usage is TRBJ2-7, with D possibly TRBD1 on 5 matching bases. The germline V gene has CDR1 SGHTA and CDR2 FQGNSA. Trimming shortened V by 6 bases and J by 3 bases, and 18 bases separated the two germline ends. The CDR3 runs 15 residues. The CDR3 sequence is CASRTRASPFYEQYV. For the CDR3, the DNA is TGTGCCAGCAGAACCAGGGCCAGTCCCTTCTACGAGCAGTACGTC.

This clonotype was found a few times. The V gene is TRBV28, the J gene TRBJ1-4, with D unresolved. Germline assignment: CDR1 MDHEN and CDR2 SYDVKM. The CDR3 covers 11 residues. Trimming removed 7 bases at V and 8 bases at J, with 8 bases between. CDR3 DNA: TGTGCCAGCACTGTGGGGGAAAAACTGTTTTTT. Its translation: CASTVGEKLFF.

This clonotype was seen a few times. The chain is built from TRBV12-3 or TRBV12-4 and TRBJ2-7; D is undetermined. Trimming left V 3 bases short and J 2 bases short, with 11 bases between. The CDR3 has 14 amino acids. In nucleotides, the CDR3 is TGTGCCAGCAGTTTTGGCCGGGTACCCTACGAGCAGTACTTC. Translation gives CASSFGRVPYEQYF.

The table lists this clonotype with a few counts. CDR3 amino acids: CASSPGTGDANEQFF. In nucleotides, the CDR3 is TGTGCCAGCAGTCCCGGGACAGGGGACGCCAATGAGCAGTTCTTC. This chain links TRBV28 with TRBJ2-1; TRBD1 matches 10 bases. V trimming: 5 bases; J trimming: 6 bases; junction bases outside the gene matches: 7. From germline, CDR1 is MDHEN and CDR2 SYDVKM. This CDR3 comprises 15 residues.

This clonotype turned up a few times. V is TRBV24-1 and J is TRBJ1-2; possible D gene TRBD1, 6 bases. Trimming removed 7 bases at V and 8 bases at J, with 16 bases between. This CDR3 region has 13 residues. Germline CDR1 and CDR2: KGHDR and SFDVKD. The CDR3 DNA reads as TGTGCCACCAGGGATCCAGGGGAGGGAGGCTACACCTTC. It codes for CATRDPGEGGYTF.

This clonotype was seen a handful of times. The V call is TRBV12-3 or TRBV12-4, the J call TRBJ1-6; the D is unclear. The CDR3 spans 15 residues. Trimming pared 7 bases from V and 7 bases from J, leaving 17 bases between. CDR3 coding DNA: TGTGCCAGCACAACCCAACGCAGGAGGAATTCACCCCTCCACTTT. Translated: CASTTQRRRNSPLHF.

Ten or more counts support this clonotype. The chain employs TRBV12-3 or TRBV12-4 and TRBJ2-5; possible D gene TRBD1, 6 bases. The CDR3 is 12 amino acids. V lost 5 bases, J lost 4 bases, and 8 bases lay in between. The CDR3 DNA reads TGTGCCAGCAGTATCAGGGGAGAGACCCAGTACTTC. Translating gives CASSIRGETQYF.

This clonotype was picked up a small number of times. Given a much more abundant clone one base away, this may be a read error. The J gene is TRBJ2-3, the V gene TRBV12-3 or TRBV12-4; D is perhaps TRBD2 (5 bases). The CDR3 sequence is 15 residues long. The germline V and J ends were trimmed by 8 bases and 1 base, with 16 bases remaining between them. The CDR3 DNA reads TGTGCCAGCGGGAGACCAGGCTGGGGCACAGATACGCAGTATTTT. Its protein is CASGRPGWGTDTQYF.

The sample holds many counts of this clonotype. The rearrangement uses TRBV5-6 and TRBJ2-1, with 8 nucleotides matching TRBD1. CDR3 length equals 15 residues. Germline lookup yields CDR1 SGHDT and CDR2 YYEEEE. J was trimmed by 6 bases and V by 1 base; bases with no gene match: 6. As DNA, the CDR3 is TGTGCCAGCAGCTTGAAGGACAGGGTCACCAATGAGCAGTTCTTC. As protein: CASSLKDRVTNEQFF.

This sequence joins TRBV20-1 and TRBJ2-2; D is unresolved. Per germline, CDR1 DFQATT and CDR2 SNEGSKA (reference sequence). This CDR3 comprises 11 residues. The ends were cut back, 4 bases at V and 3 bases at J, with 3 bases in the middle. The CDR3 nucleotides read TGCAGTGCTACATACACCGGGGAGCTGTTTTTT. It codes for CSATYTGELFF.

V and J are TRBV18 and TRBJ2-5, with D maybe TRBD2 (6 bases). Germline CDR1 is KGHSH and CDR2 is LQKENI. V lost 6 bases and J 2 bases, leaving 10 bases between the germline ends. This CDR3 contains 13 residues. In DNA, the CDR3 is TGTGCCAGCTCTCGGGACTTTCAAGAGACCCAGTACTTC. This sequence encodes CASSRDFQETQYF.